The 18 T cell receptor beta chains listed next were all sequenced from one sample in a study of shared clonotypes between healthy human individuals. Libraries were prepared by immunoSEQ multiplex PCR; TCRdb keeps only in-frame clonotypes and omits some of them. Altogether approximately 980,000 clones are present, about three quarters being singletons, with the ten largest covering nearly 1.5%. The sequencing sample was made of memory CD4+ T cells sorted from blood. The subset was: CD45RA-negative fraction. These receptors were taken from a man between 18 and 29 years old in good health.

This clone was counted between two and nine times. This chain uses TRBV5-6 with TRBJ2-7; TRBD1 matches 9 bases. Unmatched junction bases numbered 8, after V lost 5 bases and J lost 5 bases. The CDR3 length is 14 residues. Germline V gene lookup returns CDR1 SGHDT and CDR2 YYEEEE. CDR3 sequence (DNA): TGTGCCAGCAGGCCGGGACAGGGAAGACACGAGCAGTACTTC. Protein sequence: CASRPGQGRHEQYF.

The chain carries TRBV4-1 and TRBJ2-5; TRBD2 matches at 7 bases. Germline assignment: CDR1 MGHRA and CDR2 YSYEKL. The CDR3 is 14 amino acids. V dropped 1 base and J dropped 2; count of bases not matched to a gene: 1. CDR3 DNA sequence: TGCGCCAGCAGCCAAGCGGGGGGACAAGAGACCCAGTACTTC. Amino acids: CASSQAGGQETQYF.

The chain combines TRBV21-1 with TRBJ2-1; TRBD1, the table's D call, lacks a check against the DNA. TRBV21-1 is labeled a pseudogene. The length of the CDR3 is 14 residues. The CDR3 sequence: CASSSQGWENEQFF. The CDR3 DNA reads TGTGCCAGCAGCAGCCAGGGGTGGGAGAATGAGCAGTTCTTC.

This clone was found once. The V gene is TRBV7-2, the J gene TRBJ2-5, with D perhaps matching TRBD1 or TRBD2 (5 bases each). V gave up 8 bases and J gave up 1 base, with 17 bases separating them. The CDR3 has 15 residues. Germline CDR1 reads SGHTA; CDR2 reads FQGNSA. The CDR3, as DNA: TGTGCCAGCGGGGCGGTAGGGCTAGCCCAAGAGACCCAGTACTTC. Protein product: CASGAVGLAQETQYF.

Only one count was recorded for this clone. This sample includes further DNA sequences coding for the same CDR3. The genes are TRBV27 and TRBJ1-2; D is uncertain. In germline, CDR1 is MNHEY, CDR2 SMNVEV (reference sequence). V was shortened by 3 bases and J by 0 bases, with 8 bases between the two germline ends. CDR3 length equals 14 residues. In DNA, the CDR3 is TGTGCCAGCAGTTTTCGCGGGGCTAACTATGGCTACACCTTC. Translating gives CASSFRGANYGYTF.

This chain connects TRBV7-3 to TRBJ1-1, with D uncertain. Between the trimmed V and J ends, which lost 3 bases and 1 base, there was a span of 6 bases. Germline CDR1 is SGHTA and CDR2 is FQGTGA. This CDR3 has 13 residues. CDR3 in DNA: TGTGCCAGCAGCTTCGGACGGAACACTGAAGCTTTCTTT. Residues: CASSFGRNTEAFF.

This clone occurred once. The V call is TRBV6-1, the J call TRBJ1-1; D is undetermined. With 6 bases removed from V and 10 bases from J, the gap between germline ends came to 18 bases. The CDR3 sequence is 13 residues long. CDR1 and CDR2 (germline): MNHNS, SASEGT. The CDR3, as DNA: TGTGCCAGCAGCCAGAGTGGCCGGCCTAGAGCTTTCTTT. Its translation is CASSQSGRPRAFF.

This chain connects TRBV6-5 to TRBJ2-6, with D possibly being TRBD2 (5 bases). The CDR3 is 15 residues long. Deletions cut 7 bases from V and 1 base from J, with 11 bases between. The V gene's germline CDR1 is MNHEY and CDR2 SVGAGI. The DNA for the CDR3 is TGTGCCAGCACCCTGGGGAGTTCTGGGGCCAACGTCCTGACTTTC. Translated, it gives CASTLGSSGANVLTF.

The rearrangement uses TRBV13 and TRBJ2-7; TRBD2 agrees at 7 bases. The CDR3 consists of 13 residues. The ends lost 0 bases at V and 4 bases at J; junction bases unmatched: 0. CDR1 and CDR2 from the germline V gene are PRHDT and FYEKMQ (reference sequence). CDR3 residues: CASSLGREYEQYF. CDR3 bases: TGTGCCAGCAGCTTAGGGCGGGAGTACGAGCAGTACTTC. The full variable domain, rest sourced from reference TRBV13 and TRBJ2-7, is AAGVIQSPRHLIKEKRETATLKCYPIPRHDTVYWYQQGPGQDPQFLISFYEKMQSDKGSIPDRFSAQQFSDYHSELNMSSLELGDSALYFCASSLGREYEQYFGPGTRLTVT.

J is TRBJ1-2 and V is TRBV28, with D tentatively TRBD1 (5 bases). Germline V gene lookup returns CDR1 MDHEN and CDR2 SYDVKM. V dropped 4 bases and J dropped 4 bases, with 16 bases sitting between them. The CDR3 runs 15 residues. The CDR3 loop reads CASSSITQGSYGYTF. The DNA of the CDR3 is TGTGCCAGCAGTTCAATAACGCAGGGAAGCTATGGCTACACCTTC.

The chain is built from TRBV28 and TRBJ2-7; 12 bases map to TRBD1. Unmatched junction bases numbered 5, after V lost 5 bases and J lost 3 bases. The germline V gene has CDR1 MDHEN and CDR2 SYDVKM. The CDR3 is made up of 15 amino acids. The CDR3 region has the DNA TGTGCCAGCAGTCCGGGACAGGGGGCACTCTACGAGCAGTACTTC. This encodes CASSPGQGALYEQYF.

Only one count was recorded for this clone. The chain employs TRBV6-1 and TRBJ2-5; TRBD2 agrees at 7 bases. After removal of 4 bases from V and 4 bases from J, the junction contained 6 bases not matched to a gene. This CDR3 spans 14 amino acids. In germline, CDR1 is MNHNS, CDR2 SASEGT. The CDR3 loop reads CASSVGGRGETQYF. The CDR3 DNA follows: TGTGCCAGCAGTGTGGGGGGGAGGGGAGAGACCCAGTACTTC.

This chain connects TRBV10-2 to TRBJ1-6; D is unclear. V was cut by 0 bases and J by 6 bases, with 12 bases left in between. The germline gives CDR1 WSHSY, CDR2 SAAADI. This CDR3 is 16 amino acids long. The CDR3 DNA sequence: TGCGCCAGCAGTGAGTCGGAGACAATTAGTAATTCACCCCTCCACTTT. It encodes CASSESETISNSPLHF.

The rearrangement joins TRBV21-1 to TRBJ2-7. TRBV21-1 is a listed pseudogene. The CDR3 sequence is 14 residues long. This CDR3 reads CASSSSPTCYEQYF. Written as DNA, the CDR3 is TGTGCCAGCAGCAGTTCTCCCACGTGCTACGAGCAGTACTTC.

The CDR3 DNA sequence: TGTGCCATCAAAAAAGCGGGAGGTTATAGCACAGATACGCAGTATTTT. This sequence encodes CAIKKAGGYSTDTQYF. This chain connects TRBV10-3 to TRBJ2-3; 9 positions agree with TRBD2. Germline CDR1 ENHRY, CDR2 SYGVKD. CDR3 length: 16 residues. J lost 0 bases, V lost 7 bases, and 8 bases had no gene match.

The V and J genes are TRBV29-1 and TRBJ2-3; the D gene is possibly TRBD1 (8 bases). CDR1 and CDR2 (germline): SQVTM, ANQGSEA. The CDR3 is 13 amino acids. The V gene lost 1 base and the J gene lost 11 bases, with 16 bases spanning the gap. Here the CDR3 DNA reads TGCAGCGTTGAAGCGGACAGGGAGGGAGTGCAGTATTTT. It yields the protein CSVEADREGVQYF.

This clone was seen a single time. J is TRBJ2-2 and V is TRBV15; maybe TRBD1 (5 bases). The germline V and J ends were trimmed by 1 base and 0 bases, with 9 bases remaining between them. The CDR3 totals 16 residues. Looked up from germline, CDR1 is LNHNV and CDR2 is YYDKDF (reference sequence). The CDR3 loop reads CATSRGRGTNTGELFF. Written as DNA, the CDR3 is TGTGCCACCAGCAGAGGAAGGGGAACGAACACCGGGGAGCTGTTTTTT.

The chain links TRBV6-1 to TRBJ1-3, with TRBD1 identical over 8 bases. Per germline, CDR1 MNHNS and CDR2 SASEGT. J was trimmed by 3 bases and V by 4 bases; bases with no gene match: 5. The length of the CDR3 is 15 residues. CDR3 DNA: TGTGCCAGCAGTGCAGGGGGCGCATATGGAAACACCATATATTTT. This codes for CASSAGGAYGNTIYF.